This T cell receptor beta chain was recovered during a study of Graves' ophthalmopathy and Graves' hyperthyroidism. Those donors who had ophthalmopathy presented with moderate-to-severe activity, a CAS of ≥3, a NOSPECS of ≥4 and a duration under 3 months. RNA transcripts provided the template for amplifying TCR beta CDR3 regions. The library came from an HTBI-primed first-round RT-PCR and a second-round multiplex PCR. TCRdb passed the multiplex PCR reads through MiXCR, listing each CDR3 protein once. The profile shows 660,000 or so distinct CDR3 sequences, under 50% of them singletons. Concerning this clonotype itself: Its antigen is currently unknown. One end of the junction does not line up with germline, which may come from a read error.

Broader study findings: The majority of expanded thyroid clonotypes above 0.001 frequency also occurred in blood.

Per germline, CDR1 SNHLY and CDR2 FYNNEI. This CDR3 comprises 15 residues. Sequenced sample: peripheral blood. The chain recombines TRBV2 with TRBJ2-2; 9 positions agree with TRBD1. This TCR was sampled from an adult man with Graves' ophthalmopathy. DNA for the CDR3: TGTGCCAGCAGGTACCGGGACAGGGCAATCAATGAGCAGTTTTTT. Its protein is CASRYRDRAINEQFF.